Listed below are T cell receptor beta chains from one sample, sequenced in a study of shared clonotypes between healthy human individuals. Data came from immunoSEQ multiplex PCR; TCRdb stores just in-frame clones and leaves some out. The sample carries roughly 2,300,000 clones, 85% to 95% recorded once. Specimen: naive CD4+ T cells from PBMCs. These TCRs come from a young man in good health. Some clones in this sample may be carry-over from other donors' samples. Each CDR3 is given without its conserved first and last residue.

TRBV5-1	TRBJ2-3	ASSLELAADTQY
TRBV29-1	TRBJ1-5	SVAVGEIQH
TRBV6-5	TRBJ1-5	ASSVRAPLGQPQH
TRBV5-4	TRBJ2-1	ASSSHAFDRGLNEQF
TRBV27	TRBJ2-1	ASSLFSLAGDYNEQF
TRBV5-1	TRBJ1-4	ASSGKDRDGEKLF
TRBV6-6	TRBJ1-5	ASRRDMQDQPQH
TRBV28	TRBJ1-1	ASSFMVSDTEAF
TRBV10-3	TRBJ2-3	AIILTSVADTQY
TRBV6-1	TRBJ2-1	ASSPHSYNEQF
TRBV27	TRBJ2-7	ASTPKRAGRTYEQY
TRBV28	TRBJ1-2	ATPGQGALSSGYT
TRBV7-2	TRBJ2-1	ASSLASPSSYNEQF
TRBV4-1	TRBJ2-7	ASSQDPGTVRYEQY
TRBV18	TRBJ2-7	ASSRESGYYEQY
TRBV9	TRBJ1-1	ASGGQGHMNTEAF
TRBV2	TRBJ2-5	ASSSTSGSQETQY
TRBV10-3	TRBJ2-3	AISKQTTTGFTDTQY
TRBV28	TRBJ2-3	ASSLGRKAPPYTQY
TRBV28	TRBJ1-5	ASSSGDSEFNQPQH
TRBV2	TRBJ2-3	ARKGPQGTQY
TRBV29-1	TRBJ1-1	SVEDSGGKNTEAF
TRBV10-3	TRBJ2-5	AIRTSGQETQY
TRBV11-3	TRBJ2-7	ASSPTQGSYEQY
TRBV28	TRBJ2-7	ASSSKGGSPYEQY
TRBV6-5	TRBJ1-2	ASSFYRGENYGYT
TRBV18	TRBJ2-7	ASSPQQGTYEQY
TRBV18	TRBJ2-7	ASSSGLEGEQY
TRBV10-3	TRBJ1-2	AISAQGTTSGYT
TRBV10-3	TRBJ2-1	AIGGWGNYNEQF
TRBV2	TRBJ2-5	ASSPSGSPQETQY
TRBV4-3	TRBJ2-5	ASSQKGPSGTYQETQY
TRBV15	TRBJ1-1	ATSREDSPPPRAF
TRBV5-1	TRBJ1-2	ASSLSWGIYGYT
TRBV7-9	TRBJ1-6	ASSLNRGSYSPLH
TRBV18	TRBJ2-3	ASSPRIADTQY
TRBV23-1	TRBJ2-5	ASSQGPRGGQETQY